This is a list of T cell receptor beta chains from one sample in a study of response to subunit inactivated influenza vaccine. TCRdb reprocessed the RT-PCR reads with MiXCR, giving one entry per CDR3 protein. The sample records hundreds of thousands of distinct CDR3 sequences, 14% being singletons. The material was PBMCs from blood, obtained roughly 2 weeks before vaccination. The source is a man aged 50 or older who received an inactivated influenza vaccine. Each CDR3 is given with its conserved first and last residue. A D gene is named only where the DNA matches it firmly. A row's size may be missing; if present it is once, few, many or a size class.

abundance	d_gene	v_gene	j_gene	len	CDR3nt	CDR3aa
-	-	TRBV4-2	TRBJ2-7	15	TGTGCCAGCAGCCAAGAATCGAGGGGCATATACGAGCAGTACTTC	CASSQESRGIYEQYF
-	-	TRBV20-1	TRBJ1-3	13	TGCAGTGTTGAGGGTCTCAGGAGGGACACCATATATTTT	CSVEGLRRDTIYF
-	-	TRBV2	TRBJ2-3	15	TGTACCAGCAGTGATCTACCTCGCCCGGGAGATACGCAGTATTTT	CTSSDLPRPGDTQYF
-	TRBD2	TRBV20-1	TRBJ2-1	15	TGCAGTGCTAGAAAACTTCGGGCGGGAGCGAAAGAGCAGTTCTTC	CSARKLRAGAKEQFF
few	TRBD1	TRBV7-3	TRBJ2-2	14	TGTGCCAGCAGCCTGGGACAGGTGGGAGGGGAGCTGTTTTTT	CASSLGQVGGELFF
once	TRBD1	TRBV9	TRBJ2-3	13	TGTGCCACCGGGACAGGAGACACAGATACGCAGTATTTT	CATGTGDTDTQYF
few	TRBD2	TRBV3-1	TRBJ2-3	16	TGTGCCAGCAGCCCCACTAGCGGGGGAAGCACAGATACGCAGTATTTT	CASSPTSGGSTDTQYF
-	-	TRBV20-1	TRBJ2-2	16	TGCAGTGCTAGGGGGAGAGGCTGGGCGAACACCGGGGAGCTGTTTTTT	CSARGRGWANTGELFF
few	-	TRBV6-2/TRBV6-3	TRBJ2-2	14	TGTGCCAGCAGTTACATTGCGGGGACCGGGGAGCTGTTTTTT	CASSYIAGTGELFF
many	-	TRBV27	TRBJ2-5	13	TGTGCCAGCAGTTTTTCGATATCAGAGACCCAGTACTTC	CASSFSISETQYF
-	TRBD2	TRBV15	TRBJ2-2	17	TGTGCCACCAGCGGACTAGCGGGAGGGCCGAGGACCGGGGAGCTGTTTTTT	CATSGLAGGPRTGELFF
many	-	TRBV20-1	TRBJ2-5	12	TGCAGTGCTAGAATTGGCGTAGAGACCCAGTACTTC	CSARIGVETQYF
-	TRBD1	TRBV10-3	TRBJ2-4	14	TGTGCCATCAGAGCCGGGACAGGGGCTAACATTCAGTACTTC	CAIRAGTGANIQYF
few	-	TRBV7-2	TRBJ2-3	15	TGTGCCAGCAGCTTATTTTACAGGGAAGCAGATACGCAGTATTTT	CASSLFYREADTQYF
-	TRBD2	TRBV12-3/TRBV12-4	TRBJ2-2	17	TGTGCCACCAGACGGCTAGCGGGGGCCTCGAACACCGGGGAGCTGTTTTTT	CATRRLAGASNTGELFF
-	-	TRBV6-1	TRBJ2-1	13	TGTGCCAGCACCGACACTAGCTACAATGAGCAGTTCTTC	CASTDTSYNEQFF
-	-	TRBV28	TRBJ2-7	14	TGTGCCAGCAGTTCTCATGAGGGTTCCTACGAGCAGTACTTC	CASSSHEGSYEQYF
few	TRBD2	TRBV20-1	TRBJ2-3	16	TGCAGTGCTAGAGAGTGGACTAGCGGGCGCACAGATACGCAGTATTTT	CSAREWTSGRTDTQYF
many	-	TRBV29-1	TRBJ2-2	13	TGCAGCGTTGTCCGGGTCTTGAACGGGGAGCTGTTTTTT	CSVVRVLNGELFF
-	-	TRBV7-2	TRBJ2-7	13	TGTGCCAGCAGCTTACCCTCTCTCTACGAGCAGTACTTC	CASSLPSLYEQYF
-	TRBD1	TRBV4-2	TRBJ2-1	15	TGTGCCAGCAGCCGGGTAGGGGACAGTGCCAATGAGCAGTTCTTC	CASSRVGDSANEQFF
few	-	TRBV5-1	TRBJ2-4	16	TGCGCCAGCAGCTTGGATCCAGGGGGAGGCAAAAACATTCAGTACTTC	CASSLDPGGGKNIQYF
-	-	TRBV28	TRBJ2-7	14	TGTGCCAGCAGTTTTGAGACGGGCCGCTACGAGCAGTACTTC	CASSFETGRYEQYF
few	-	TRBV5-5	TRBJ1-4	14	TGTGCCAGCAGCTTGGCACCAACTAATGAAAAACTGTTTTTT	CASSLAPTNEKLFF
many	TRBD1	TRBV7-9	TRBJ2-7	15	TGTGCCAGCAGCTCCGACAGGGGGCCAGTGTACGAGCAGTACTTC	CASSSDRGPVYEQYF
-	-	TRBV20-1	TRBJ1-1	14	TGCAGTGCTAGAGATCCGGGGAGGAGGACTGAAGCTTTCTTT	CSARDPGRRTEAFF
few	-	TRBV12-3/TRBV12-4	TRBJ1-5	14	TGTGCCAGCAGTTTAATCGGGCTACGTCAGCCCCAGCATTTT	CASSLIGLRQPQHF
-	TRBD2	TRBV11-1	TRBJ2-1	19	TGTGCCAGCAGCTTACAGACGAAAAAAAGGACTAGGAGCTCTATCGTCCACATCTTC	CASSLQTKKRTRSSIVHIF
-	-	TRBV20-1	TRBJ2-5	16	TGCAGCGCCGCCTCCGCCCTATCACGCCCAGGGGAGACCCAGTACTTC	CSAASALSRPGETQYF
-	TRBD2	TRBV4-3	TRBJ2-7	15	TGCGCCAGCAGCCAAGTCCTGACTAGCGCCTACGAGCAGTACTTC	CASSQVLTSAYEQYF
many	TRBD1	TRBV20-1	TRBJ1-6	16	TGCAGTGCCCCCCCCCGGACAGGGGGCGAAGTAAGATCCCTCCACTTT	CSAPPRTGGEVRSLHF
-	-	TRBV6-2/TRBV6-3	TRBJ2-6	16	TGTGCCAGCAGTCAGGGCCTCGTCTCTGGGGCCAACGTCCTGACTTTC	CASSQGLVSGANVLTF
-	TRBD1	TRBV20-1	TRBJ2-3	17	TGCAGTGCTGAAAAAGGACAGGGGCGGGATGGCACAGATACGCAGTATTTT	CSAEKGQGRDGTDTQYF
few	-	TRBV27	TRBJ1-1	12	TGTGCCAGCAGTTCGAACCGAGATGAAGCTTTCTTT	CASSSNRDEAFF
few	-	TRBV29-1	TRBJ2-7	11	TGCAGCGTTGCGGCAGGCTACGAGCAGTACTTC	CSVAAGYEQYF
-	-	TRBV5-8	TRBJ1-1	14	TGTGCCAGCAGCTTGATCGTGGACATCACTGAAGCTTTCTTT	CASSLIVDITEAFF
few	TRBD1	TRBV7-9	TRBJ2-3	16	TGTGCCAGCAACGCCCGGGACAGGGGAAGCACAGATACGCAGTATTTT	CASNARDRGSTDTQYF
-	-	TRBV19	TRBJ2-1	15	TGTGCCAGTAGTCTATGGACGAGCTCCTACAATGAGCAGTTCTTC	CASSLWTSSYNEQFF
many	TRBD1	TRBV12-3/TRBV12-4	TRBJ2-3	15	TGTGCCAGCAGTCCCCGAACAGGGGGCGGAGATACGCAGTATTTT	CASSPRTGGGDTQYF
few	-	TRBV7-2	TRBJ2-3	14	TGTGCCAGCAGCTTTCCCCATAGCCCAGATACGCAGTATTTT	CASSFPHSPDTQYF
-	-	TRBV10-2	TRBJ2-5	14	TGCGCCAGCAGTGAGTCGATTGGCGGGGAGACCCAGTACTTC	CASSESIGGETQYF
few	TRBD2	TRBV6-5	TRBJ2-1	12	TGTGCCAGCGCTGAGCGGGATAATGAGCAGTTCTTC	CASAERDNEQFF
-	-	TRBV20-1	TRBJ2-7	14	TGCAGTGCTAGAGGACAGGGGAGGGCCGACGAGCAGTACTTC	CSARGQGRADEQYF
few	-	TRBV29-1	TRBJ2-1	12	TGCAGCGTTGAACGACGGCCCGACGAGCAGTTCTTC	CSVERRPDEQFF
once	-	TRBV19	TRBJ2-2	15	TGTGCCAGTAGTATGTTAGTCGCGGGCACCGGGGAGCTGTTTTTT	CASSMLVAGTGELFF
-	TRBD1	TRBV27	TRBJ2-3	15	TGTGCCAGCAGCCCCCGTCGGACAGGGGCAGATACGCAGTATTTT	CASSPRRTGADTQYF
-	-	TRBV20-1	TRBJ2-4	13	TGCAGTGTTAGACAGGGGAGGGGAAACATTCAGTACTTC	CSVRQGRGNIQYF
-	-	TRBV6-2/TRBV6-3	TRBJ2-4	14	TGTGCCAGCAGTTACAGCCTAGACAAAAACATTCAGTACTTC	CASSYSLDKNIQYF
few	TRBD2	TRBV28	TRBJ2-3	15	TGTGCCAGCAACGTCGCTAGCGGGAGTCCAGATACGCAGTATTTT	CASNVASGSPDTQYF
many	-	TRBV4-1	TRBJ1-1	13	TGCGCCAGCAGCCAAGGGGCTGACACTGAAGCTTTCTTT	CASSQGADTEAFF
few	TRBD2	TRBV27	TRBJ2-1	17	TGTGCCAGCAGACTAGCGGGAGGGCCCCATTCTTACAATGAGCAGTTCTTC	CASRLAGGPHSYNEQFF
many	-	TRBV7-2	TRBJ1-3	15	TGTGCCAGCAGCTTAGTGGTGGGGTCGGGAAACACCATATATTTT	CASSLVVGSGNTIYF
few	-	TRBV5-1	TRBJ2-7	13	TGCGCCAGCAGACAGGGCGATTCCCACGAGCAGTACTTC	CASRQGDSHEQYF